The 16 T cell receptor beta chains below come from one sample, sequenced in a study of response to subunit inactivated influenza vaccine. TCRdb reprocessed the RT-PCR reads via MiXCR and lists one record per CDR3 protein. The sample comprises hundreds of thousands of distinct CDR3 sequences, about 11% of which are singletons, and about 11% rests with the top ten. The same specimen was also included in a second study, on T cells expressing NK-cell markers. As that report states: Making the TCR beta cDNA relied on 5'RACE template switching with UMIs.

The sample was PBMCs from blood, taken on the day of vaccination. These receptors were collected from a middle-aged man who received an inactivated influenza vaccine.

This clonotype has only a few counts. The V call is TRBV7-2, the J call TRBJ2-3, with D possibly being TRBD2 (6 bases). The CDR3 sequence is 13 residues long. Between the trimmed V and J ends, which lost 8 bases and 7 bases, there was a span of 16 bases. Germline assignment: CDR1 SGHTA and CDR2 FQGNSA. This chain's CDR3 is CASGTRDGNTQYF. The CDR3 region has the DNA TGTGCCAGCGGGACTCGCGACGGAAATACGCAGTATTTT. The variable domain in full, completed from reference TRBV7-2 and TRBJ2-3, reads GAGVSQSPSNKVTEKGKDVELRCDPISGHTALYWYRQSLGQGLEFLIYFQGNSAPDKSGLPSDRFSAERTGGSVSTLTIQRTQQEDSAVYLCASGTRDGNTQYFGPGTRLTVL.

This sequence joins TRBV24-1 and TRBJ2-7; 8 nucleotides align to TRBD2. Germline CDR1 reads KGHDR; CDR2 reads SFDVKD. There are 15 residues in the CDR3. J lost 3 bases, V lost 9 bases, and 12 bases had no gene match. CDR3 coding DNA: TGTGCCACCGCCCCCTCGGGAGGGAGGGTCTACGAGCAGTACTTC. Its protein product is CATAPSGGRVYEQYF.

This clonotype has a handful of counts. Written as DNA, the CDR3 is TGTGCCAGCAGCCCAGGACATCCCCAAGAGACCCAGTACTTC. This sequence encodes CASSPGHPQETQYF. The V call is TRBV3-1, the J call TRBJ2-5; tentatively, D is TRBD1 (5 bases). The germline gives CDR1 LGHDT, CDR2 YNNKEL (reference sequence). Trimming removed 4 bases at V and 1 base at J, with 10 bases between. The CDR3 is 14 residues long.

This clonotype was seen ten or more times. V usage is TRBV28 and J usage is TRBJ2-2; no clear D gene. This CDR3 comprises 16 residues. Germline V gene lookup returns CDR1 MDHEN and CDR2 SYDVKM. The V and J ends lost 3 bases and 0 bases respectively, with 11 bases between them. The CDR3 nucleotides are TGTGCCAGCAGTTTTACAACACCGGCGAACACCGGGGAGCTGTTTTTT. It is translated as CASSFTTPANTGELFF.

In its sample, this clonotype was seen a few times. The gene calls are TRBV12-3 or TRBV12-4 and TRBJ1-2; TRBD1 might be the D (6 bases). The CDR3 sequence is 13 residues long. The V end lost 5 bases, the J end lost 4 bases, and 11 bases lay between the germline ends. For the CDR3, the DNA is TGTGCCAGCAGTAGACAGGCGACCTATGGCTACACCTTC. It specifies CASSRQATYGYTF.

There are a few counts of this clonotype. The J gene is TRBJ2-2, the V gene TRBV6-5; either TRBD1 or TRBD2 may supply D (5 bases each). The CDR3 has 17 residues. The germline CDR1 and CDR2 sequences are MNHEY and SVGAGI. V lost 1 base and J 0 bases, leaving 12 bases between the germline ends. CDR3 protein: CASSYWSGLSNTGELFF. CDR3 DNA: TGTGCCAGCAGTTACTGGTCGGGGCTTTCGAACACCGGGGAGCTGTTTTTT.

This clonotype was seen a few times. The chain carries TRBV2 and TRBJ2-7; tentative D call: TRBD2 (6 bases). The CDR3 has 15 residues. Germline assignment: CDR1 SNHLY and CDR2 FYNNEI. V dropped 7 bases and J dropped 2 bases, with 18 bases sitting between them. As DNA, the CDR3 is TGTGCCAGCACTTCAAATCGGCGGGGACCCTACGAGCAGTACTTC. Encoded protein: CASTSNRRGPYEQYF.

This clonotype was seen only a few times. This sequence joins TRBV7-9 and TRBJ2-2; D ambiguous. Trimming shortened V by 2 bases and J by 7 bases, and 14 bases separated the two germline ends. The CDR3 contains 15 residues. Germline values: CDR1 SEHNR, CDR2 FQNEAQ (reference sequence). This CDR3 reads CASSLKFTGYGELFF. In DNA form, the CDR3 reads TGTGCCAGCAGCTTAAAGTTTACCGGTTACGGGGAGCTGTTTTTT.

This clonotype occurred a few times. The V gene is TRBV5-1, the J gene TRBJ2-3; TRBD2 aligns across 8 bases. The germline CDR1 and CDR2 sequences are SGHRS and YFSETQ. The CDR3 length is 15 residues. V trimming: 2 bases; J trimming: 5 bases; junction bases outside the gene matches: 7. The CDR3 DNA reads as TGCGCCAGCAGCTTCGGGGGGGCCGTGGGAGATACGCAGTATTTT. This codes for CASSFGGAVGDTQYF.

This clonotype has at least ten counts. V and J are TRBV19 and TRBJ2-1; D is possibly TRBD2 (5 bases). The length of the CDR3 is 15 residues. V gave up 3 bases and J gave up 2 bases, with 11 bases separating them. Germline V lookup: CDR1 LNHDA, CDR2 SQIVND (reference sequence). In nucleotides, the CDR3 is TGTGCCAGTAGTATCGGGCTAGCCCCCTACAATGAGCAGTTCTTC. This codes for CASSIGLAPYNEQFF.

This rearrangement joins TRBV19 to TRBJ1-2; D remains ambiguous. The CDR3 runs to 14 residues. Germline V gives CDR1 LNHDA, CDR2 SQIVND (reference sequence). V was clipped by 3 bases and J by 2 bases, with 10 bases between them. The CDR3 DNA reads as TGTGCCAGTAGTATTACAGATACCAACTATGGCTACACCTTC. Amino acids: CASSITDTNYGYTF. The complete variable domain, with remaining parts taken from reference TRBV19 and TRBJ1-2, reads DGGITQSPKYLFRKEGQNVTLSCEQNLNHDAMYWYRQDPGQGLRLIYYSQIVNDFQKGDIAEGYSVSREKKESFPLTVTSAQKNPTAFYLCASSITDTNYGYTFGSGTRLTVV.

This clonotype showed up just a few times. CDR3 coding DNA: TGCGCCACTCTAGCGGAGAACACCGGGGAGCTGTTTTTT. This codes for CATLAENTGELFF. The V and J genes are TRBV5-1 and TRBJ2-2, with 7 positions matching TRBD2. CDR1 and CDR2 (germline): SGHRS, YFSETQ. The CDR3 extends over 13 amino acids. Trimming removed 9 bases from V and 1 base from J; junction bases left unmatched: 3.

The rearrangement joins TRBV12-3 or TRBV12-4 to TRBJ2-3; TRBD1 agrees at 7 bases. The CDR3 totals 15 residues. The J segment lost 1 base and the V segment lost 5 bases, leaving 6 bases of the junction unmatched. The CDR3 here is CASSKVTGGTDTQYF. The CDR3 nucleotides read TGTGCCAGCAGTAAGGTTACAGGGGGCACAGATACGCAGTATTTT.

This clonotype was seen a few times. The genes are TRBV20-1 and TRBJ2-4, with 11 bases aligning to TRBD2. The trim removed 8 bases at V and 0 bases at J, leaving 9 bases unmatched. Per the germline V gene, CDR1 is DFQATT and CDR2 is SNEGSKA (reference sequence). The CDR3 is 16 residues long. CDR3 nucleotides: TGCAGTTCAAGGGGACTAGCGGACCTAGCCAAAAACATTCAGTACTTC. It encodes CSSRGLADLAKNIQYF.

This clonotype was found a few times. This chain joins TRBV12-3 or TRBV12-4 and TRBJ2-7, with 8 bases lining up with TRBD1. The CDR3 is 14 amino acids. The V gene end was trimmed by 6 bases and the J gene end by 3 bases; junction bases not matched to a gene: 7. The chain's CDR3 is CASRVGTGNYEQYF. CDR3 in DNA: TGTGCCAGCAGAGTCGGGACAGGAAACTACGAGCAGTACTTC.

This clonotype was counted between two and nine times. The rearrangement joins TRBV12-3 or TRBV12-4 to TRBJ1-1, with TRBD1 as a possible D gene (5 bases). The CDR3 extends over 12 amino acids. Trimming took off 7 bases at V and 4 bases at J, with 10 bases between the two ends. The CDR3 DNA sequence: TGTGCCAGCACCCTCCAGGGCACTGAAGCTTTCTTT. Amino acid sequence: CASTLQGTEAFF.